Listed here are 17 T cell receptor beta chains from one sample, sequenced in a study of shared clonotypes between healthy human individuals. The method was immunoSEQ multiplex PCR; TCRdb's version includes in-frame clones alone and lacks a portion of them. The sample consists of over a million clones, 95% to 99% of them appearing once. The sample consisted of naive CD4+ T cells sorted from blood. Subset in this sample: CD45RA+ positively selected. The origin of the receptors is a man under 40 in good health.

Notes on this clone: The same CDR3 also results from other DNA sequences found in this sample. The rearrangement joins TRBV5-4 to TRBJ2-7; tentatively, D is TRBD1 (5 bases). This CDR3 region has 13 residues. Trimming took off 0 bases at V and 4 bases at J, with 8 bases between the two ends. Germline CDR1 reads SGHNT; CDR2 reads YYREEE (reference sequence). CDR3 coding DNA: TGTGCCAGCAGCTTGGCAGGGATATACGAGCAGTACTTC. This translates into CASSLAGIYEQYF.

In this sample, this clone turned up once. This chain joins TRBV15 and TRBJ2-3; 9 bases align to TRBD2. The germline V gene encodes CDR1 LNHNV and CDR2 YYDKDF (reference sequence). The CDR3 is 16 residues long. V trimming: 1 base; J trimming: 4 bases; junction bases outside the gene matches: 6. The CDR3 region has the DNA TGTGCCACCAGCAGAGGTACGGGACTAGCCCCAGATACGCAGTATTTT. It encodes CATSRGTGLAPDTQYF.

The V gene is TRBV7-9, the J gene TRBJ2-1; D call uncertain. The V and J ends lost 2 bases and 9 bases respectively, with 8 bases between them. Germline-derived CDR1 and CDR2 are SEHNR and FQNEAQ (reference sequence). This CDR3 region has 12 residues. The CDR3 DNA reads TGTGCCAGCAGCTTAATATTGCGTGAGCAGTTCTTC. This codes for CASSLILREQFF.

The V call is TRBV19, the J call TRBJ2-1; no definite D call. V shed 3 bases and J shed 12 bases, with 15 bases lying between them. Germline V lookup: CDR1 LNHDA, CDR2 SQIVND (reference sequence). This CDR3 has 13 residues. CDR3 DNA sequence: TGTGCCAGTAGTATGGGGTACGAGAAGGGGCAGTTCTTC. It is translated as CASSMGYEKGQFF.

Here the CDR3 reads CASSFPERSYEQYF. Written as DNA, the CDR3 is TGTGCCAGCAGTTTCCCGGAGAGATCCTACGAGCAGTACTTC. The V and J genes are TRBV28 and TRBJ2-7; the D is unclear. Deletions cut 3 bases from V and 1 base from J, with 10 bases between. The CDR3 contains 14 residues. Per germline, CDR1 MDHEN and CDR2 SYDVKM.

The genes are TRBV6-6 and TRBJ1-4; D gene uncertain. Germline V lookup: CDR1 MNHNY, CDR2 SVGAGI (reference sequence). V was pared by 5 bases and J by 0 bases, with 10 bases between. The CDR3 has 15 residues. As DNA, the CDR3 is TGTGCCAGCAGTGCCGGGATTGCAACTAATGAAAAACTGTTTTTT. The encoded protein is CASSAGIATNEKLFF.

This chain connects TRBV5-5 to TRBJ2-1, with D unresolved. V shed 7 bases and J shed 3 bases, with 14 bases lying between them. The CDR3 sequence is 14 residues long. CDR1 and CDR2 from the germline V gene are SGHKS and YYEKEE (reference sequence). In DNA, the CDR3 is TGTGCCAGCTCTACTATCGTCGGCTACAATGAGCAGTTCTTC. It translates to CASSTIVGYNEQFF.

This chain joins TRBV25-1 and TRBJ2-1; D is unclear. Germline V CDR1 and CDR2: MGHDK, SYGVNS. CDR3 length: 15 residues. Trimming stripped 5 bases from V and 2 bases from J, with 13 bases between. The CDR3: CASSSLGGAYNEQFF. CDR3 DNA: TGTGCCAGCAGTTCGCTGGGTGGTGCCTACAATGAGCAGTTCTTC.

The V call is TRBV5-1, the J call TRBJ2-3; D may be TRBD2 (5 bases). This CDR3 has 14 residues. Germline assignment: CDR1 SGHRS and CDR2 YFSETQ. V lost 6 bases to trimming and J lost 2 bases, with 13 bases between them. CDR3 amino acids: CASIGGQATDTQYF. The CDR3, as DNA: TGCGCCAGCATAGGCGGGCAAGCCACAGATACGCAGTATTTT.

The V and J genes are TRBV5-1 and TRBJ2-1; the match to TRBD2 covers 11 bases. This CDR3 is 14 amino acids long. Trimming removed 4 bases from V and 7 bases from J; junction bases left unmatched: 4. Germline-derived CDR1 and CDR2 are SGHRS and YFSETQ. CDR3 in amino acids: CASSVTSGSNEQFF. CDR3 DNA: TGCGCCAGCAGCGTTACTAGCGGGAGTAATGAGCAGTTCTTC.

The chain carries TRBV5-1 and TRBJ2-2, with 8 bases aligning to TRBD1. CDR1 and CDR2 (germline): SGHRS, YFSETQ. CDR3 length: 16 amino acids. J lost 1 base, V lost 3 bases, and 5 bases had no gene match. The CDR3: CASSSMTGENTGELFF. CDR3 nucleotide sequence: TGCGCCAGCAGCTCCATGACAGGGGAGAACACCGGGGAGCTGTTTTTT.

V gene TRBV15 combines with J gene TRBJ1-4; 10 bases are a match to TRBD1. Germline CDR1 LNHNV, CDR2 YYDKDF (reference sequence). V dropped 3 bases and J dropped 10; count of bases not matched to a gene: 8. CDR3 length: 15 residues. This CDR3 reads CATSSTGTGAGKLFF. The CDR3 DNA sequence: TGTGCCACCAGCAGTACCGGGACAGGGGCAGGAAAACTGTTTTTT.

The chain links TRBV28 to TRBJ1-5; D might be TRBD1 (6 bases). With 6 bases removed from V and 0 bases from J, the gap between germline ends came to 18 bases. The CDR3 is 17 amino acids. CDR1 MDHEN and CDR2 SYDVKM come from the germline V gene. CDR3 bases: TGTGCCAGCAGCGAACAACCGGACAGTGTTAGCAATCAGCCCCAGCATTTT. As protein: CASSEQPDSVSNQPQHF.

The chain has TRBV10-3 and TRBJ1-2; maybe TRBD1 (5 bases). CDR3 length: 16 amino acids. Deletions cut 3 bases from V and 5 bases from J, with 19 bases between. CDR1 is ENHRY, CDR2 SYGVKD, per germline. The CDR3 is CAISEGRGRAGYGYTF. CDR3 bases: TGTGCCATCAGTGAAGGAAGAGGCAGGGCTGGGTATGGCTACACCTTC.

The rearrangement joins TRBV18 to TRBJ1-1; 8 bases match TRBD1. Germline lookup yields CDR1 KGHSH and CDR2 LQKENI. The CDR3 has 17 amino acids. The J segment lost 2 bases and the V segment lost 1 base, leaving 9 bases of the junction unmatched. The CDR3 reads CASSPLSGQGLNTEAFF. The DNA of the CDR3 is TGTGCCAGCTCACCACTTTCTGGACAGGGACTAAACACTGAAGCTTTCTTT.

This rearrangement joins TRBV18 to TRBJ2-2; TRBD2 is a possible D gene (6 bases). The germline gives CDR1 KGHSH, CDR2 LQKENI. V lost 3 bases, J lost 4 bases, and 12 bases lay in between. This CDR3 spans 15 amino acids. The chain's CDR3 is CASSPGGVTTGELFF. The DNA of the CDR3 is TGTGCCAGCTCACCCGGAGGGGTGACCACCGGGGAGCTGTTTTTT.

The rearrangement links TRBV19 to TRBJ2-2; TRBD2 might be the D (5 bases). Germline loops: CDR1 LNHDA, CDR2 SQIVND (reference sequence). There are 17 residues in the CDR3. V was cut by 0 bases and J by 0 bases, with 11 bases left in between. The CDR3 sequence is CASSIDRGLSNTGELFF. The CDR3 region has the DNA TGTGCCAGTAGTATAGATCGCGGGTTATCGAACACCGGGGAGCTGTTTTTT.